The 8 T cell receptor beta chains below were found in one sample sequenced in a study of blood T cells in healthy people across ages. With a J-beta primer mix and a sample-barcoded 5' primer, a second PCR ran about 6 to 11 cycles. Each CDR3 protein gets one entry after TCRdb re-called the 5' RACE reads with MiXCR. The data contain approximately 680,000 distinct CDR3 sequences, 32% of them singletons. The sample consisted of blood. The receptors stem from a woman older than 75 in good health.

This clonotype was counted ten times or more. This chain joins TRBV20-1 and TRBJ1-5; D is undetermined. The V gene lost 2 bases and the J gene lost 1 base, with 3 bases spanning the gap. Germline V gives CDR1 DFQATT, CDR2 SNEGSKA (reference sequence). CDR3 length: 12 residues. The CDR3 region has the DNA TGCAGTGCTAGAAGCAGCAATCAGCCCCAGCATTTT. Translated: CSARSSNQPQHF.

This clonotype was seen repeatedly, ten times or more. The rearrangement links TRBV6-1 to TRBJ1-2, with no clear D. In germline, CDR1 is MNHNS, CDR2 SASEGT. This CDR3 is 11 amino acids long. Trimming stripped 1 base from V and 8 bases from J, with 5 bases between. The CDR3 reads CASSEVRGYTF. The CDR3 coding sequence is TGTGCCAGCAGTGAAGTGAGGGGCTACACCTTC.

V is TRBV5-1 and J is TRBJ1-2; D might be TRBD1 (6 bases). The V end was cut by 5 bases, the J end by 8 bases, with 16 bases between. Germline V CDR1 and CDR2: SGHRS, YFSETQ. The CDR3 consists of 13 residues. The CDR3 sequence is CASSRQVQEGYTF. For the CDR3, the DNA is TGCGCCAGCAGTCGACAGGTCCAGGAGGGCTACACCTTC.

The sample holds many counts of this clonotype. CDR3 nucleotide sequence: TGTGCCAGCTCACCACCGTCGGGCAAAGGAAACATTCAGTACTTC. It yields the protein CASSPPSGKGNIQYF. This chain links TRBV18 with TRBJ2-4; D ambiguous. Trimming shortened V by 0 bases and J by 6 bases, and 12 bases separated the two germline ends. From germline, CDR1 is KGHSH and CDR2 LQKENI. The CDR3 covers 15 residues.

This clonotype was seen at least ten times. This chain connects TRBV10-3 to TRBJ2-1; TRBD2 agrees at 10 bases. The CDR3 consists of 16 residues. Losses at the gene ends were 10 bases for V and 3 bases for J; bases not matched to a gene: 12. Germline V gives CDR1 ENHRY, CDR2 SYGVKD. DNA of the CDR3: TGTGCCACAGCGGGGGGGCTAGGTACCCGCTACAATGAGCAGTTCTTC. This codes for CATAGGLGTRYNEQFF.

This clonotype was detected only a few times. The J gene is TRBJ1-5, the V gene TRBV5-6, with 9 bases lining up with TRBD1. V trimming: 3 bases; J trimming: 2 bases; junction bases outside the gene matches: 3. CDR1 is SGHDT, CDR2 YYEEEE, per germline. CDR3 length: 15 amino acids. The CDR3 loop is CASSWTGEGNQPQHF. The CDR3, as DNA: TGTGCCAGCAGCTGGACAGGGGAGGGCAATCAGCCCCAGCATTTT. Full variable domain (remainder filled in from reference TRBV5-6 and TRBJ1-5): DAGVTQSPTHLIKTRGQQVTLRCSPKSGHDTVSWYQQALGQGPQFIFQYYEEEERQRGNFPDRFSGHQFPNYSSELNVNALLLGDSALYLCASSWTGEGNQPQHFGDGTRLSIL.

The J gene is TRBJ2-1, the V gene TRBV29-1; D is perhaps TRBD2 (6 bases). Germline loops: CDR1 SQVTM, CDR2 ANQGSEA. The V end was cut by 0 bases, the J end by 5 bases, with 14 bases between. This CDR3 has 15 amino acids. This chain's CDR3 is CSVEDVIAENNEQFF. CDR3 DNA: TGCAGCGTTGAAGATGTGATAGCGGAGAACAATGAGCAGTTCTTC.

As for this clonotype: A read error may account for a junction end that differs from germline. J is TRBJ2-2 and V is TRBV11-2, with 8 positions matching TRBD1. The germline gives CDR1 SGHAT, CDR2 FQNNGV. The CDR3 covers 16 residues. CDR3 sequence (DNA): TGTGCCAGCAGCGCGGCCGGGACAGGCCCCCACGGGGGGCTGTTTTTT. Translating gives CASSAAGTGPHGGLFF.